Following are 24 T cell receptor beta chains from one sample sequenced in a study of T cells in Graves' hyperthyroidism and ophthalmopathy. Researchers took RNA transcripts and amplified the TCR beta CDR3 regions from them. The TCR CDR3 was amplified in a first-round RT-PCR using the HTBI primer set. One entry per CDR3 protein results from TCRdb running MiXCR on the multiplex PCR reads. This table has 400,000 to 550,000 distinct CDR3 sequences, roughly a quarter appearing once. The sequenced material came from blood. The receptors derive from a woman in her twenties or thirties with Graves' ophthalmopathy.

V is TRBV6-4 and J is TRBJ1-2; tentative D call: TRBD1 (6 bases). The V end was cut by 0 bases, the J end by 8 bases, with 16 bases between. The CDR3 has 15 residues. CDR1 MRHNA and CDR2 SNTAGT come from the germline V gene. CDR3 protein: CASSDSSQGSRGYTF. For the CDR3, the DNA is TGTGCCAGCAGTGACTCGAGTCAGGGGTCGAGGGGCTACACCTTC.

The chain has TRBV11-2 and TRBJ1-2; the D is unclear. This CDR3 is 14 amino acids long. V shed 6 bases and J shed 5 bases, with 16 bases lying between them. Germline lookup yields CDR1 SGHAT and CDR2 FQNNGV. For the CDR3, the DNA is TGTGCCAGCAGGCCCCCTTTTCTCGGATATGGCTACACCTTC. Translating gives CASRPPFLGYGYTF.

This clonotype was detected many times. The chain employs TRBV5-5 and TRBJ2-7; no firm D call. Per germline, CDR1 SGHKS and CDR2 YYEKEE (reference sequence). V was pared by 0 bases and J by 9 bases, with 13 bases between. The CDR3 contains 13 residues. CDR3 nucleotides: TGTGCCAGCAGCTTGGGAAGCCTCACGGGGCAGTACTTC. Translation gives CASSLGSLTGQYF.

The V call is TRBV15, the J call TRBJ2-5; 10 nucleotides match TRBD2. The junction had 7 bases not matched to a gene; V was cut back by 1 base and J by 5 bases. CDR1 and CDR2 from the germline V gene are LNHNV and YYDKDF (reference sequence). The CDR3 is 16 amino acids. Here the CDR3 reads CATSRVVAGGRETQYF. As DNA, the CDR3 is TGTGCCACCAGCAGAGTGGTAGCGGGGGGTCGCGAGACCCAGTACTTC.

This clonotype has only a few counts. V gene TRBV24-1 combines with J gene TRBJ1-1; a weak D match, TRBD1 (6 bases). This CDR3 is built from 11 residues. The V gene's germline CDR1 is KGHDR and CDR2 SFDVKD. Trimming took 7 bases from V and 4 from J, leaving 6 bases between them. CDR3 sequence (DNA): TGTGCCACCAGACAGGGCACTGAAGCTTTCTTT. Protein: CATRQGTEAFF.

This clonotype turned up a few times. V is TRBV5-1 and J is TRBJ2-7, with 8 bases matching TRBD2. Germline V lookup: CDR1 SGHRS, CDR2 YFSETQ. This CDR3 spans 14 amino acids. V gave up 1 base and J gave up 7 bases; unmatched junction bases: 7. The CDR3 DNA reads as TGCGCCAGCAGCTTGACTAGCGGCCGCACTGAGCAGTACTTC. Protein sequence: CASSLTSGRTEQYF.

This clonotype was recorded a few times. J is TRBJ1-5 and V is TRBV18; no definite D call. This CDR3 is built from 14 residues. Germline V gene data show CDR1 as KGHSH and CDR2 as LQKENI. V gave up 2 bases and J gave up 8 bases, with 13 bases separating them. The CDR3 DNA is TGTGCCAGCTCACCAGAATCTGGGGATGAGCCCCAGCATTTT. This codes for CASSPESGDEPQHF.

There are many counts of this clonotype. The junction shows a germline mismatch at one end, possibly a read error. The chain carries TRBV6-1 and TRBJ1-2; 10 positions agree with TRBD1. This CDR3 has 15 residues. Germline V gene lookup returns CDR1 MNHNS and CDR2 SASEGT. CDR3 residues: CASREAGTGAYGYTF. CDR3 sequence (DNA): TGTGCCAGCAGAGAAGCTGGGACAGGGGCTTATGGCTACACCTTC.

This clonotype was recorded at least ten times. As DNA, the CDR3 is TGTGCCAGTAGTATCGATCGTGGCCGACGGGAGCAGTACTTC. As protein: CASSIDRGRREQYF. This sequence joins TRBV19 and TRBJ2-7; D call uncertain. The CDR3 contains 14 residues. CDR1 is LNHDA and CDR2 is SQIVND in the germline V gene (reference sequence). V was clipped by 3 bases and J by 7 bases, with 16 bases between them.

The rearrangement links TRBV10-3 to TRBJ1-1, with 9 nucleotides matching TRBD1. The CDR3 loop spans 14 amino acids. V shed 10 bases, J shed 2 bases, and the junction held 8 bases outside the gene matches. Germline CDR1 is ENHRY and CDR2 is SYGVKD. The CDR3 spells CATGQGTVNTEAFF. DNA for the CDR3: TGTGCCACCGGACAGGGGACCGTTAACACTGAAGCTTTCTTT.

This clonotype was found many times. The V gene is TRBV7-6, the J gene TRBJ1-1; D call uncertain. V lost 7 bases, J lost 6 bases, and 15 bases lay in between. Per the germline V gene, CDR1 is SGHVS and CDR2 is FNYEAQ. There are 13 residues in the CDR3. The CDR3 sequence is CASTLRPGSEAFF. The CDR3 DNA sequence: TGTGCCAGCACCCTTCGGCCGGGGTCTGAAGCTTTCTTT. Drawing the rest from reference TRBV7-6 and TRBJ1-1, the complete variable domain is GAGVSQSPRYKVTKRGQDVALRCDPISGHVSLYWYRQALGQGPEFLTYFNYEAQQDKSGLPNDRFSAERPEGSISTLTIQRTEQRDSAMYRCASTLRPGSEAFFGQGTRLTVV.

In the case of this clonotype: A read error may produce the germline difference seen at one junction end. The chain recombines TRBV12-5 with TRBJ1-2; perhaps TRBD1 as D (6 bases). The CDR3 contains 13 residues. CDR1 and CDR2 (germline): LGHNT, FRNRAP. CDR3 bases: TGTGCTAGTGGTGATCTAGGGGGGTATGGTTACACCTTC. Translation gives CASGDLGGYGYTF. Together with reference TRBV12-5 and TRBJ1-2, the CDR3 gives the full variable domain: DARVTQTPRHKVTEMGQEVTMRCQPILGHNTVFWYRQTMMQGLELLAYFRNRAPLDDSGMPKDRFSAEMPDATLATLKIQPSEPRDSAVYFCASGDLGGYGYTFGSGTRLTVV.

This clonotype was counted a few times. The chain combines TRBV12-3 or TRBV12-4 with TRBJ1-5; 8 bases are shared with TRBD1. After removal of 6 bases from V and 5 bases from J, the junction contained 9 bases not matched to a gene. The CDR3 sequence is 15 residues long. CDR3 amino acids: CASSIRDRRDQPQHF. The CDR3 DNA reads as TGTGCCAGCAGCATCCGGGACAGGAGGGATCAGCCCCAGCATTTT.

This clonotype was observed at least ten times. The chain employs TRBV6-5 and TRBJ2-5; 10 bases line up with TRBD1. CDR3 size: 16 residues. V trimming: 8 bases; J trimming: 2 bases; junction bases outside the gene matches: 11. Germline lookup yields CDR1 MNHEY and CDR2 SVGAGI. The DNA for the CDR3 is TGTGCCAGCCTTCCGGGACAGGGGAGATCTCAAGAGACCCAGTACTTC. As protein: CASLPGQGRSQETQYF.

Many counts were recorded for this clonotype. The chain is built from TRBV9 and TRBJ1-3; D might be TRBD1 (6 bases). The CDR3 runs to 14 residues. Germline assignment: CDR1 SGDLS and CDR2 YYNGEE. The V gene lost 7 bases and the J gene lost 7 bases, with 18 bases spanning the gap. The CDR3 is CASSRGAGGNTIYF. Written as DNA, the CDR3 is TGTGCCAGCTCGAGGGGGGCAGGTGGCAACACCATATATTTT.

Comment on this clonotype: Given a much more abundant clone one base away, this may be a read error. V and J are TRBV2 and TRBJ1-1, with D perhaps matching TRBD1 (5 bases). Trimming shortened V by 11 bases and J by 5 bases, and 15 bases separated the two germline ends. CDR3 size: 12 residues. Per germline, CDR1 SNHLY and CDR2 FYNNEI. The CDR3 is CACTGGITEAFF. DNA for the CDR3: TGTGCCTGCACTGGGGGGATAACTGAAGCTTTCTTT.

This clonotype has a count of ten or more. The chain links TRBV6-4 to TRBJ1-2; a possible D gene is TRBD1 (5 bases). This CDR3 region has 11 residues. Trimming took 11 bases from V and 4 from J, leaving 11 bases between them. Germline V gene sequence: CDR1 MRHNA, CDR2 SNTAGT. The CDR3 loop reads CAGRQPYGYTF. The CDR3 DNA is TGTGCCGGACGACAGCCCTATGGCTACACCTTC.

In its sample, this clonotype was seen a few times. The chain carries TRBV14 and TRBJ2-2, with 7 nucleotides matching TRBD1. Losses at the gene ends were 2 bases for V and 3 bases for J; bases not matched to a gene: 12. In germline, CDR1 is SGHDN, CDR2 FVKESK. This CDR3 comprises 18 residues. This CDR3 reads CASSQIYIGQEYTGELFF. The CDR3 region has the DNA TGTGCCAGCAGCCAAATTTATATTGGACAGGAGTACACCGGGGAGCTGTTTTTT.

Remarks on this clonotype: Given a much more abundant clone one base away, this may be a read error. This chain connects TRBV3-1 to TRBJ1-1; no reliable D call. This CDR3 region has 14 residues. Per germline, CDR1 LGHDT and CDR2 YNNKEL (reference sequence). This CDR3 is CGSSQDEVPREAFF. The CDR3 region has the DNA TGTGGCAGCAGCCAAGACGAGGTTCCAAGGGAAGCTTTCTTT.

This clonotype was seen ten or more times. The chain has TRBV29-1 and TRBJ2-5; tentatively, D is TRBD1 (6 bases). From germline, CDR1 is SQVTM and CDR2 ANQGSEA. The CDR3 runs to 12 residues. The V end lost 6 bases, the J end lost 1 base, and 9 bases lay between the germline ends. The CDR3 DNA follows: TGCAGCGTCAGACAGGTCCAAGAGACCCAGTACTTC. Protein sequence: CSVRQVQETQYF.

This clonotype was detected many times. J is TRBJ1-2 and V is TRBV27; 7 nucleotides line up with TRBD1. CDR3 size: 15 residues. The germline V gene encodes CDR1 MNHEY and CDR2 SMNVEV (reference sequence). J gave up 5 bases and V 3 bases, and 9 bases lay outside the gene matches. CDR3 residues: CASSFGGQSLYGYTF. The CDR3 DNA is TGTGCCAGCAGTTTTGGGGGACAGTCTCTTTATGGCTACACCTTC.

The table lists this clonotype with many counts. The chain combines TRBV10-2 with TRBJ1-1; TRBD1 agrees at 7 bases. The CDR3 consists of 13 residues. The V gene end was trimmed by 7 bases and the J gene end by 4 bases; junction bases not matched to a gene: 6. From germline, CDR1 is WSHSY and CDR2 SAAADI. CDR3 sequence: CASTRTGTTEAFF. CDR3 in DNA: TGCGCCAGCACGAGGACAGGCACCACTGAAGCTTTCTTT.

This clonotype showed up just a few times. As DNA, the CDR3 is TGTGCTAGTGGTTCCCCCGGGAACACTGAAGCTTTCTTT. Translation gives CASGSPGNTEAFF. The chain has TRBV12-5 and TRBJ1-1; D gene uncertain. Trimming left V 4 bases short and J 1 base short, with 7 bases between. CDR1 is LGHNT, CDR2 FRNRAP, per germline. The CDR3 contains 13 residues.

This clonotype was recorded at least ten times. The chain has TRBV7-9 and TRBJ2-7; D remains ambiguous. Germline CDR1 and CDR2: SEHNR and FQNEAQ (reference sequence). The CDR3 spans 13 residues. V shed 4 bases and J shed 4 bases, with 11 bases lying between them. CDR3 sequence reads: CASSSPHGYEQYF. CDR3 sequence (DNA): TGTGCCAGCAGCTCCCCCCATGGATACGAGCAGTACTTC.